This T cell receptor (beta chain) originates from a study of cytomegalovirus exposure and HLA in healthy donors (dated by TCRdb to about 2017). Regarding the study in general: In an earlier analysis of approximately 640 of the donors, around 290 Gb of sequence data and 90 million to 120 million unique TCR beta sequences from about 179 million T cells were reported. In a later genetic analysis, genome-wide SNP genotypes for about 65% of the roughly 670 donors were used, and that subset was treated as a discovery cohort. The aim of the study was to test whether cataloging public T cell receptors could identify signatures of past pathogen exposure. Among the roughly 400 genotyped donors, under 90% belonged to the genetic ancestry cluster associated with self-reported Caucasian donors. Roughly 5 DR-DQ haplotypes were treated as single units for association and clustering because of strong linkage in the cohort. All discovery cohort repertoires had been generated using a single sequencing platform. Among a few hundred genotyped donors of the cohort, an average of approximately 230,000 unique TCR beta nucleotide sequences were sequenced per donor, about a sixth of them non-productive. An early release covering just under 650 HLA-typed donors comprised approximately 290 gigabases of sequencing data and roughly 86 million unique TCR sequences. Class I and class II HLA loci were covered by the typing at four-digit resolution. Typing coverage differed by locus: A, B, C, DRB1 and DQB1 were typed in roughly 620-640 donors, DQA1 in about 500, DPA1 in nearly 610, and DPB1 in just under 490. To study patterns of TCR occurrence, a later analysis re-analyzed previously published TCR beta repertoires from just over 650 donors and added high-resolution HLA genotyping. To decide whether each TCR beta V gene segment behaved as functional or pseudogenic, an earlier analysis of approximately 600 of the donors relied on high-throughput TCR beta sequencing. Donor age, sex, ethnicity and CMV serostatus were collected together with the repertoire data. In addition to the first cohort of about 650 subjects, a separate validation cohort of around 110 different subjects was used. Rather than drawing on any new phenotypic data, the later analysis identified candidate immune exposures from TCR beta sequences and the way those sequences occurred across donors. The study profiled the T cell repertoires of hundreds of subjects by immunosequencing and related them to cytomegalovirus serostatus. The study combined high-throughput TCR immunosequencing, statistical association of individual TCRs with disease status, and machine learning to predict cytomegalovirus infection status.

The paper's findings and limits, for the study overall: In a later analysis, HLA-associated TCR beta chains were found to be more clonally expanded and to have lower generation probabilities than equally common non-associated chains. The authors suggested that the approach could potentially be generalized to other disease states and immunological phenotypes. V-gene and J-gene trimming of TCR beta chains was associated with a missense DCLRE1C variant in a later genetic analysis, and the association was replicated in an independent cohort. Broadly in line with IMGT annotations, most TCR beta V segments showed up in productive rearrangements about 87% or about 30% of the time in an earlier analysis of approximately 600 of the donors. In a later analysis, most CMV-associated TCR beta chains were found to appear HLA-restricted, with HLA associations seemingly driven largely by CMV exposure. Correlated functional status among segregating V segments might reflect linkage disequilibrium, but an unknown experimental factor could not be ruled out. According to a later analysis, parvovirus B19, influenza, CMV and Epstein-Barr virus appeared linked to several top co-occurrence clusters. A further reported finding was that TCR beta sequences accurately predicted the HLA-A and HLA-B alleles for most subjects in the first cohort. In a later analysis, the rate of TCR association differed among HLA loci, with DRB1 alleles having the most associated TCRs and HLA-C alleles having the fewest. A later genetic analysis reported fewer N-insertions in productive TCRs among donors in an Asian-associated ancestry cluster than the approximately 670-donor mean. The classifier was reported to diagnose cytomegalovirus status with high specificity and sensitivity in both the original and validation cohorts. For the cohort, immune exposure information was limited to CMV serostatus. Strong co-occurrence of HLA alleles, especially DR and DQ, made assigning TCR associations to individual alleles difficult. Most TCR sequences were seen in very few donors, while some public TCRs were found in many individuals. A cluster of highly shared sequence variants was judged likely to be a technical artifact of the sequencing pipeline. The earlier analysis of approximately 540 of the donors excluded 15 to 20 rarely observed V segments, including chromosome 9 orphons, because counts were too low. In a later analysis, around 17,000 TCR beta sequences were associated with specific HLA alleles at a false discovery rate of 0.05. In this cohort, only TCR beta chains were sequenced, and detectable features were limited by the absence of alpha or paired-chain data. In vitro tests confirmed that a few of the cytomegalovirus-associated TCR beta chains recognize cytomegalovirus antigens. The study listed 150 to 200 TCR beta chains as associated with cytomegalovirus. Because HLA typing was unavailable for some donors at each locus, only the typed subset was used in association tests. Because the 87-base-pair reads could not distinguish some IMGT-functional V segments, including TRBV6-2 and TRBV6-3, those segments were excluded. The presence/absence analyses assumed that sequencing depth was roughly uniform across donors, and that assumption may not be true.

From the cysteine up to the phenylalanine, the CDR3 has a length of 15 residues. The only DNA kept is the CDR3, 45 bases in frame from the first base. At the junction V is shortened by 2 bases and J by 7 bases, with 17 bases in between. CDR1 and CDR2, looked up from the germline V gene, are SGHVS and FQNEAQ. In total, 630 or so healthy bone marrow donors made up the cohort. At the time of sampling, every cohort member was nominally healthy, though immune exposures that went unrecorded were likely present. The donor was CMV seronegative and was included in the group of over 300 seronegative cohort members. A peripheral blood sample was collected from each donor, and TCR beta sequencing was performed on peripheral blood mononuclear cells. The Qiagen DNeasy Blood Extraction Kit was used to extract genomic DNA from the blood cell samples. Libraries were built with the immunoSEQ multiplex PCR assay. A mixture of 60 forward primers for TCR Vbeta segments and 13 reverse primers for TCR Jbeta segments was used in the multiplex PCR. Amplification of the CDR3 region of rearranged TCR beta genes was performed with a multiplex PCR assay on genomic DNA. Amplified TCR beta libraries were sequenced as 87-base-pair reads on the Illumina HiSeq System. The authors processed their data as follows. In a later analysis, tens of millions of unique TCR beta chains were counted across the 690 or so repertoires, and approximately 9.9 million of these chains were shared by at least two donors. To remove PCR and sequencing errors, raw reads were error-corrected and collapsed into unique sequences using a nearest-neighbor algorithm that merged closely related sequences. Alignment of CDR3 sequences to IMGT reference sequences was used to assign V, D and J gene segments. For a sequence to be retained, a match of at least six nucleotides was required to both a V gene segment and a J gene segment. A rearrangement was called productive if the CDR3 had no stop codons and remained in frame with V and J, and every other rearrangement was called non-productive. Following IMGT convention, CDR3 was defined as the stretch from the second conserved V-encoded cysteine up to the conserved J-encoded phenylalanine. The earlier analysis of 450 to 750 of the donors excluded any sequence lacking an unambiguous match to a single V gene segment. In an earlier analysis of several hundred of the donors, a V segment was called functional when productive rearrangements were above 56.7%, and segregating when the standard deviation between donors exceeded 5%. A statistical classification framework was built for diagnosing cytomegalovirus status from the catalog of TCR beta chain sequences. In a later analysis, TCR nucleotide sequences were compared against IMGT/GENE-DB human TR gene sequences so that V and J genes could be assigned. Using the TCRdist pipeline, a later analysis assigned CDR3 sequences along with most-parsimonious VDJ recombination scenarios. A later analysis defined each TCR beta chain by its CDR3 amino acid sequence plus V-gene family, and excluded reads lacking a unique V-gene family. As a way to deal with suspected cross-contamination and a sequencing artifact, a later analysis dropped 500 to 700 nucleotide sequences that were highly shared and had low generation probability. In a later analysis, a clonal expansion index for each public chain was calculated from normalized within-repertoire ranks of inferred template counts. Generation probabilities in a later analysis came from a VDJ recombination model fitted to out-of-frame rearrangements, and those results were checked against IGoR. A later analysis scored TCR-TCR, TCR-HLA and TCR-CMV co-occurrence with hypergeometric tests, applying a repertoire-size bias correction to TCR pairs. To estimate false discovery rates, a later analysis permuted the HLA or CMV assignments 20 times. In a later analysis, co-occurring TCRs were grouped using DBSCAN, with TCRdist sequence similarity added in when clustering inside HLA-allele-positive subsets. Co-occurrence clustering excluded repertoires with fewer than 30,000 or more than 120,000 public chains, plus five with anomalous nucleotide sharing. The table comes from immuneACCESS by way of TCRdb, which keeps in-frame sequences with V and J called. Part of the clones is missing from these tables; in studies checked, under half for an unresolved V gene and the rest for unknown reasons. The D gene and trimming were derived from the DNA, and the V and J assignments and clone size from that table. A total of roughly 150,000 clones appear in this sample, more than 80% of them only once. The top ten clonotypes cover approximately 2% of the sample.

This clone was found once. Which antigen it targets is not known. No base quality information exists; no much larger clone differs at one position. The chain links TRBV7-8 with TRBJ1-2, and perhaps TRBD1 as D gene, on 6 matching bases. The source is a woman aged 18-29 years in good health and CMV-seronegative. Sequencing was performed on PBMCs. CDR3 reads: CASSLTAQGYSGYTF. The sequenced DNA: TGTGCCAGCAGCTTAACGGCACAGGGCTATAGTGGCTACACCTTC.